These 29 T cell receptor beta chains came from one sample sequenced in a study of blood T cell repertoires in COVID-19. The repertoire was sequenced with immunoSEQ multiplex PCR; TCRdb's copy has only in-frame clones and lacks some. The sample comprises approximately 250,000 clones, over 75% of which are singletons, and around 7.8% rests with the top ten. Sample: peripheral blood. The receptors come from a human donor in a cohort sampled during active COVID-19.

The chain carries TRBV5-6 and TRBJ2-7, with 9 bases aligning to TRBD1. Trimming at V came to 5 bases and at J to 2 bases, leaving 8 bases not matched to a gene. The germline V gene encodes CDR1 SGHDT and CDR2 YYEEEE. The CDR3 totals 15 residues. The CDR3 DNA is TGTGCCAGCAGGCCAAGGACAGGGGTCACCTACGAGCAGTACTTC. This codes for CASRPRTGVTYEQYF.

The chain combines TRBV5-1 with TRBJ2-2; 13 positions match TRBD2. The CDR3 runs 16 residues. CDR1 is SGHRS and CDR2 is YFSETQ in the germline V gene. J lost 4 bases, V lost 7 bases, and 7 bases had no gene match. CDR3: CASRGLAGDSTGELFF. In DNA, the CDR3 is TGCGCCAGCCGAGGACTAGCGGGAGATTCCACCGGGGAGCTGTTTTTT.

The chain links TRBV6-5 to TRBJ1-2; TRBD1 might be the D (5 bases). The V gene lost 7 bases and the J gene lost 8 bases, with 17 bases spanning the gap. The CDR3 runs 13 residues. Looked up from germline, CDR1 is MNHEY and CDR2 is SVGAGI. DNA of the CDR3: TGTGCCAGCAAGGATGCCTGGGGGGACGGCTACACCTTC. It encodes CASKDAWGDGYTF.

V gene TRBV28 combines with J gene TRBJ1-4; the match to TRBD1 covers 8 bases. Germline V gene data show CDR1 as MDHEN and CDR2 as SYDVKM. V was pared by 4 bases and J by 8 bases, with 3 bases of the junction left unmatched. There are 13 residues in the CDR3. CDR3 sequence: CASSSRDREKLFF. DNA of the CDR3: TGTGCCAGCAGTTCAAGGGACAGGGAAAAACTGTTTTTT.

The V and J genes are TRBV19 and TRBJ2-7; tentative D call: TRBD2 (6 bases). The germline CDR1 and CDR2 sequences are LNHDA and SQIVND (reference sequence). Trimming took 7 bases from V and 1 from J, leaving 17 bases between them. The CDR3 loop spans 15 amino acids. CDR3 protein: CASKNRDSLSYEQYF. CDR3 DNA sequence: TGTGCCAGTAAAAACCGGGACTCCTTATCCTACGAGCAGTACTTC.

The chain couples TRBV7-9 to TRBJ2-3, with 9 bases identical to TRBD1. V shed 5 bases, J shed 0 bases, and the junction held 6 bases outside the gene matches. CDR3 length equals 16 residues. The V gene's germline CDR1 is SEHNR and CDR2 FQNEAQ (reference sequence). The CDR3 DNA reads TGTGCCAGCAGCCTCACCGGGACAGGGAGCACAGATACGCAGTATTTT. It specifies CASSLTGTGSTDTQYF. The variable domain in full, completed from reference TRBV7-9 and TRBJ2-3, reads DTGVSQNPRHKITKRGQNVTFRCDPISEHNRLYWYRQTLGQGPEFLTYFQNEAQLEKSRLLSDRFSAERPKGSFSTLEIQRTEQGDSAMYLCASSLTGTGSTDTQYFGPGTRLTVL.

This clone was seen just once. The rearrangement uses TRBV3-1 (or the pseudogene TRBV3-2) and TRBJ2-5, with D tentatively TRBD2 (6 bases). Germline V gene data show CDR1 as LGHDT and CDR2 as YNNKEL (reference sequence). This CDR3 region has 14 residues. Trimming stripped 1 base from V and 3 bases from J, with 9 bases between. CDR3 DNA sequence: TGTGCCAGCAGCCAAGCGGCGGGGAAAGAGACCCAGTACTTC. Translated, it gives CASSQAAGKETQYF.

V usage is TRBV5-6 and J usage is TRBJ2-5; D unclear. The germline V gene encodes CDR1 SGHDT and CDR2 YYEEEE. The CDR3 length is 14 residues. V gave up 1 base and J gave up 4 bases, with 11 bases separating them. The DNA of the CDR3 is TGTGCCAGCAGCTTGAGGTGGGCAGGAGAGACCCAGTACTTC. The encoded protein is CASSLRWAGETQYF.

This sequence joins TRBV9 and TRBJ2-1; no definite D call. Per germline, CDR1 SGDLS and CDR2 YYNGEE. The CDR3 totals 14 residues. Trimming stripped 5 bases from V and 8 bases from J, with 17 bases between. As DNA, the CDR3 is TGTGCCAGCAGTCTCACTACTCTCGCCGATGAGCAGTTCTTC. Amino acids: CASSLTTLADEQFF.

This rearrangement joins TRBV6-5 to TRBJ1-3; D may be TRBD1 (5 bases). The CDR3 length is 15 residues. The ends were cut back, 6 bases at V and 4 bases at J, with 16 bases in the middle. CDR1 is MNHEY, CDR2 SVGAGI, per germline. DNA of the CDR3: TGTGCCAGCAGACGCCAGGGAAGCTCCGGAAACACCATATATTTT. Protein: CASRRQGSSGNTIYF.

The rearrangement joins TRBV29-1 to TRBJ1-1; 8 positions agree with TRBD1. The germline CDR1 and CDR2 sequences are SQVTM and ANQGSEA. This CDR3 region has 13 residues. After removal of 4 bases from V and 3 bases from J, the junction contained 4 bases not matched to a gene. The CDR3 reads CSVGRGPDTEAFF. The CDR3 DNA reads as TGCAGCGTTGGCAGGGGGCCTGACACTGAAGCTTTCTTT.

The chain is built from TRBV19 and TRBJ1-1; TRBD1 might be the D (6 bases). The germline V and J ends were trimmed by 5 bases and 3 bases, with 10 bases remaining between them. Per germline, CDR1 LNHDA and CDR2 SQIVND (reference sequence). There are 13 residues in the CDR3. CDR3: CASSLRTDTEAFF. The CDR3 DNA is TGTGCCAGTAGTCTACGGACAGACACTGAAGCTTTCTTT.

This clone turned up a few times. The chain couples TRBV29-1 to TRBJ2-3; 13 positions match TRBD2. Germline loops: CDR1 SQVTM, CDR2 ANQGSEA. Losses at the gene ends were 8 bases for V and 8 bases for J; bases not matched to a gene: 4. The CDR3 sequence is 12 residues long. The CDR3 spells CSSGTSGVTQYF. CDR3 coding DNA: TGCAGCTCCGGGACTAGCGGGGTTACGCAGTATTTT.

The chain uses TRBV11-3 and TRBJ2-2; D uncertain. V lost 5 bases, J lost 5 bases, and 12 bases lay in between. The V gene's germline CDR1 is SGHNT and CDR2 YENEEA. The length of the CDR3 is 14 residues. Here the CDR3 DNA reads TGTGCCAGCAGCAATGGTCCGGTGACCGGGGAGCTGTTTTTT. This gives the protein CASSNGPVTGELFF.

This chain uses TRBV5-1 with TRBJ2-2; D possibly corresponds to TRBD2 (6 bases). Trimming pared 4 bases from V and 6 bases from J, leaving 16 bases between. This CDR3 contains 15 residues. Looked up from germline, CDR1 is SGHRS and CDR2 is YFSETQ. CDR3 nucleotides: TGCGCCAGCAGCAAGGGGACGGGGGTCGCCGGGGAGCTGTTTTTT. Translation gives CASSKGTGVAGELFF.

The chain uses TRBV11-1 and TRBJ2-5; D is unresolved. V lost 4 bases to trimming and J lost 4 bases, with 16 bases between them. The CDR3 has 15 amino acids. CDR1 is SGHAT and CDR2 is FQDESV in the germline V gene (reference sequence). CDR3 in amino acids: CASSSPEEHPETQYF. CDR3 in DNA: TGTGCCAGCAGCTCCCCCGAGGAACACCCAGAGACCCAGTACTTC.

The chain is built from TRBV7-9 and TRBJ1-2; weak D call: TRBD1 (6 bases). The germline V gene has CDR1 SEHNR and CDR2 FQNEAQ (reference sequence). V was trimmed by 4 bases and J by 5 bases, leaving 11 bases between them. This CDR3 has 13 amino acids. The CDR3 bases are TGTGCCAGCAGCTCGGGGACACAATATGGCTACACCTTC. Protein sequence: CASSSGTQYGYTF.

The chain uses TRBV5-1 and TRBJ1-6; D might be TRBD1 (6 bases). The CDR3 contains 14 residues. V shed 4 bases and J shed 6 bases, with 11 bases lying between them. Per germline, CDR1 SGHRS and CDR2 YFSETQ. The CDR3 protein is CASSPGGLNSPLHF. The CDR3 bases are TGCGCCAGCAGCCCGGGGGGCCTTAATTCACCCCTCCACTTT.

The chain couples TRBV19 to TRBJ1-4; D not resolved. V was cut by 5 bases and J by 5 bases, with 15 bases left in between. Germline V gene data show CDR1 as LNHDA and CDR2 as SQIVND (reference sequence). The CDR3 spans 15 residues. The CDR3 reads CASSPRTSGNEKLFF. CDR3 DNA: TGTGCCAGTAGTCCGCGGACCTCGGGAAATGAAAAACTGTTTTTT.

This clone was seen a single time. The chain carries TRBV5-6 and TRBJ2-7; TRBD1 matches at 8 bases. The germline V gene encodes CDR1 SGHDT and CDR2 YYEEEE. This CDR3 contains 14 residues. Germline trimming cut 3 bases from V and 2 bases from J; bases unmatched to any gene: 4. CDR3 sequence (DNA): TGTGCCAGCAGCTGGGTGGACAGGGCCTACGAGCAGTACTTC. Amino acids: CASSWVDRAYEQYF.

The chain is built from TRBV19 and TRBJ1-2, with D hard to call. The CDR3 length is 13 residues. V was cut by 5 bases and J by 3 bases, with 10 bases left in between. In germline, CDR1 is LNHDA, CDR2 SQIVND (reference sequence). The CDR3 sequence: CASSFGQYYGYTF. The CDR3 region has the DNA TGTGCCAGTAGTTTTGGTCAGTACTATGGCTACACCTTC. Together with reference TRBV19 and TRBJ1-2, the CDR3 gives the full variable domain: DGGITQSPKYLFRKEGQNVTLSCEQNLNHDAMYWYRQDPGQGLRLIYYSQIVNDFQKGDIAEGYSVSREKKESFPLTVTSAQKNPTAFYLCASSFGQYYGYTFGSGTRLTVV.

The chain carries TRBV3-1 (or the pseudogene TRBV3-2) and TRBJ2-7, with unresolved D. The CDR3 is 14 amino acids. Germline-derived CDR1 and CDR2 are LGHDT and YNNKEL (reference sequence). Trimming took 0 bases from V and 4 from J, leaving 10 bases between them. The CDR3 spells CASSQDIVEYEQYF. For the CDR3, the DNA is TGTGCCAGCAGCCAAGATATTGTCGAGTACGAGCAGTACTTC.

The chain joins TRBV2 to TRBJ2-7, with D possibly TRBD1 on 6 matching bases. The V end lost 5 bases, the J end lost 6 bases, and 17 bases lay between the germline ends. CDR1 is SNHLY, CDR2 FYNNEI, per germline. The CDR3 is 14 amino acids. CDR3 in amino acids: CASSRAGAQGEQYF. CDR3 nucleotide sequence: TGTGCCAGCAGTAGAGCAGGGGCCCAAGGCGAGCAGTACTTC.

The V gene is TRBV18, the J gene TRBJ1-2, with D perhaps TRBD1 (6 bases). Germline V gives CDR1 KGHSH, CDR2 LQKENI. The CDR3 contains 23 residues. Trimming left V 0 bases short and J 1 base short, with 33 bases between. The CDR3 spells CASSPPPGQGTYPSLLRNYGYTF. The CDR3, as DNA: TGTGCCAGCTCACCACCGCCGGGGCAGGGGACGTATCCATCCCTACTACGTAACTATGGCTACACCTTC.

The chain couples TRBV15 to TRBJ2-5; D not certain. The V end lost 1 base, the J end lost 5 bases, and 5 bases lay between the germline ends. The CDR3 has 12 amino acids. Per germline, CDR1 LNHNV and CDR2 YYDKDF (reference sequence). For the CDR3, the DNA is TGTGCCACCAGCAGAGCCCTGGAGACCCAGTACTTC. The encoded protein is CATSRALETQYF.

This clone was observed a few times. The chain carries TRBV4-2 and TRBJ1-5; no clear D. V was pared by 5 bases and J by 1 base, with 9 bases between. There are 14 residues in the CDR3. CDR1 LGHNA and CDR2 YNFKEQ come from the germline V gene. The CDR3 region is CASSERQSNQPQHF. CDR3 nucleotides: TGTGCCAGCAGCGAAAGACAAAGCAATCAGCCCCAGCATTTT.

This clone turned up a few times. CDR3 protein: CASSIGQGTGELFF. The CDR3 nucleotides read TGTGCCAGCAGCATCGGACAGGGGACCGGGGAGCTGTTTTTT. The rearrangement joins TRBV2 to TRBJ2-2; TRBD1 matches 9 bases. Germline loops: CDR1 SNHLY, CDR2 FYNNEI. The CDR3 consists of 14 residues. Trimming at V came to 6 bases and at J to 5 bases, leaving 4 bases not matched to a gene.

This rearrangement joins TRBV4-2 to TRBJ2-3; TRBD2 matches at 8 bases. The germline gives CDR1 LGHNA, CDR2 YNFKEQ. V shed 0 bases and J 11 bases; nucleotides not matched to a gene: 16. CDR3 length: 17 amino acids. The CDR3 sequence is CASSQDRTGGARYRQYF. The CDR3 nucleotides are TGTGCCAGCAGCCAAGATCGTACGGGGGGGGCGAGATACAGGCAGTATTTT.

This chain links TRBV19 with TRBJ1-1; 10 positions match TRBD1. J lost 0 bases, V lost 4 bases, and 5 bases had no gene match. The CDR3 has 16 amino acids. Per the germline V gene, CDR1 is LNHDA and CDR2 is SQIVND (reference sequence). This CDR3 is CASSTPTGGMNTEAFF. The CDR3, as DNA: TGTGCCAGTAGTACCCCGACAGGGGGCATGAACACTGAAGCTTTCTTT.